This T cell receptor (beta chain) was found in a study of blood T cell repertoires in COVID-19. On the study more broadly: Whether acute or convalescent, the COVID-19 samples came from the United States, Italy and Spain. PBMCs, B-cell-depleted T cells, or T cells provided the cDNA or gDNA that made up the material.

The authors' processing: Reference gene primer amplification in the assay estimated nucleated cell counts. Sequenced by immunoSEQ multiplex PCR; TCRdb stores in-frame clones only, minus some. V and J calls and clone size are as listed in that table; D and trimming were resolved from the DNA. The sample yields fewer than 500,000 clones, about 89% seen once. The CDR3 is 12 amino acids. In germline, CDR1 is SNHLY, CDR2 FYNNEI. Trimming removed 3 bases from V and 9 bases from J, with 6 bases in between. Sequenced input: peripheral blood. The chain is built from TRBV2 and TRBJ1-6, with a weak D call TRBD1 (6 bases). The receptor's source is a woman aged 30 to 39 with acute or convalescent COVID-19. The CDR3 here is CASSETGSPLHF. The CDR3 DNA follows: TGTGCCAGCAGTGAGACAGGTTCACCCCTCCACTTT.